What follows are 8 T cell receptor beta chains derived from one specimen sequenced in a study of T cell repertoires in cytomegalovirus infection. TCRdb reanalysed the reads using MiXCR and keeps one entry per CDR3 protein. The sample comprises 380,000 or so distinct CDR3 sequences, about 35% of which are singletons, and roughly 14% rests with the top ten. Antigens of these TCRs are unknown. The sequences come from cultured PBMCs, collected from culture after CMV antigen stimulation. These receptor sequences come from a human donor in good health (CMV status not recorded). Some clones in this sample may be carry-over from other donors' samples.

The chain joins TRBV20-1 to TRBJ2-6; D remains unclear. Germline CDR1 reads DFQATT; CDR2 reads SNEGSKA (reference sequence). V was shortened by 3 bases and J by 2 bases, with 14 bases between the two germline ends. This CDR3 is built from 16 residues. For the CDR3, the DNA is TGCAGTGCTAGGTCGTACGCCGACACTGGGGCCAACGTCCTGACTTTC. Protein sequence: CSARSYADTGANVLTF.

The gene calls are TRBV28 and TRBJ2-4, with TRBD1 matching over 12 bases. V lost 5 bases and J lost 8; bases outside the gene matches: 22. This CDR3 spans 20 amino acids. Germline V lookup: CDR1 MDHEN, CDR2 SYDVKM. The CDR3 DNA reads TGTGCCAGCAGTCTGGTCTCCCGGGACAGGGGGCGATGGTTGTGGCACATTCAGTACTTC. Its translation is CASSLVSRDRGRWLWHIQYF.

This clonotype was counted between two and nine times. The genes are TRBV9 and TRBJ2-1, with TRBD2 identical over 8 bases. Germline CDR1 is SGDLS and CDR2 is YYNGEE. This CDR3 comprises 17 residues. V gave up 0 bases and J gave up 0 bases; unmatched junction bases: 5. CDR3 sequence reads: CASSVVTGGSSYNEQFF. DNA of the CDR3: TGTGCCAGCAGCGTAGTAACGGGAGGGAGCTCCTACAATGAGCAGTTCTTC.

This clonotype was counted only a few times. V gene TRBV7-9 combines with J gene TRBJ2-2, with D hard to call. Trimming took 3 bases from V and 6 from J, leaving 11 bases between them. CDR1 and CDR2 from the germline V gene are SEHNR and FQNEAQ (reference sequence). The CDR3 totals 14 residues. CDR3: CASSFQPPPGELFF. The DNA of the CDR3 is TGTGCCAGCAGCTTCCAACCGCCTCCCGGGGAGCTGTTTTTT.

This chain uses TRBV6-2 or TRBV6-3 with TRBJ2-3; D is unclear. Trimming cost V 0 bases and J 2 bases, with 12 bases left between them. CDR1 and CDR2 (germline): MNHEY, SVGEGT. There are 16 residues in the CDR3. CDR3 in amino acids: CASSYSLTEFTDTQYF. The CDR3 nucleotides are TGTGCCAGCAGTTACTCTCTGACGGAGTTCACAGATACGCAGTATTTT.

This clonotype has more than one count but fewer than ten. CDR3 coding DNA: TGTGCCAGCAGCTTAAAGGGAAGCACAGATACGCAGTATTTT. It codes for CASSLKGSTDTQYF. The chain carries TRBV7-6 and TRBJ2-3; D gene ambiguous. The CDR3 has 14 residues. V lost 2 bases to trimming and J lost 0 bases, with 6 bases between them. Per the germline V gene, CDR1 is SGHVS and CDR2 is FNYEAQ.

The sample holds many counts of this clonotype. V usage is TRBV7-2 and J usage is TRBJ1-4; 7 nucleotides line up with TRBD1. There are 14 residues in the CDR3. Unmatched junction bases numbered 4, after V lost 1 base and J lost 8 bases. Per germline, CDR1 SGHTA and CDR2 FQGNSA. This CDR3 reads CASSLEGAREKLFF. DNA for the CDR3: TGTGCCAGCAGCTTAGAGGGGGCGCGAGAAAAACTGTTTTTT.

This clonotype turned up a few times. The gene calls are TRBV28 and TRBJ1-1, with D possibly matching TRBD1 (5 bases). V was cut by 4 bases and J by 6 bases, with 6 bases left in between. The germline CDR1 and CDR2 sequences are MDHEN and SYDVKM. This CDR3 contains 11 residues. The CDR3 reads CASSSRAEAFF. In DNA, the CDR3 is TGTGCCAGCAGTTCCAGGGCTGAAGCTTTCTTT.